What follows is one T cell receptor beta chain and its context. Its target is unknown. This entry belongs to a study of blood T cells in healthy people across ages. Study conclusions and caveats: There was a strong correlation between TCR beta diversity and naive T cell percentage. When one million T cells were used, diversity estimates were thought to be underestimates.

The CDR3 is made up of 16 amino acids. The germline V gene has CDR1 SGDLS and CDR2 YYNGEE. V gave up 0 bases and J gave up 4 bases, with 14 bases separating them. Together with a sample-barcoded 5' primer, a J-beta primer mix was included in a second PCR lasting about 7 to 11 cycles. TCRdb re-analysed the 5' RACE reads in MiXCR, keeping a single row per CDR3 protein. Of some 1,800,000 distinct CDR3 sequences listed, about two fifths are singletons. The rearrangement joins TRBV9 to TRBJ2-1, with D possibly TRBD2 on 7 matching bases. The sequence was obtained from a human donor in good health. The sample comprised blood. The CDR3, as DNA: TGTGCCAGCAGCGTAGAGGGGGGGCCCGCATACAATGAGCAGTTCTTC. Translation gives CASSVEGGPAYNEQFF.